This T cell receptor (beta chain) was captured by sequencing in a study of T cell clonality in common variable immunodeficiency (dated by TCRdb to between 2014 and 2017). Predominantly Caucasian heritage was noted among both the CVID patients and the healthy controls. From each donor, about 5 to 8.5 ml of heparinized peripheral whole blood was collected. Genomic DNA from adults with common variable immune deficiency (CVID) and from healthy adult controls was the source for sequencing TCRbeta CDR3 repertoires. A total of around 22 healthy adult volunteers (12 female and 10 or so male; age range about 20 to 70 years, mean age about 32) were included in the control group. Diluted blood was density-centrifuged over Hypaque 1077 or Ficoll-Paque to isolate peripheral blood mononuclear cells. Unsorted mononuclear cells served as the source of genomic DNA, which was extracted either by Qiagen column purification or by a centrifugation-based method.

Between the V and J ends, shortened by 0 bases and 6 bases respectively, the junction contains 9 bases. CDR1 and CDR2 (LNHDA, SQIVND) derive from the germline V gene (reference sequence). The CDR3, from cysteine to phenylalanine, totals 14 residues. The DNA has 33 bases, all within the CDR3, and is read from base 1. This clone was counted at least ten times. It lacks a known antigen. The read ends 3 residues before the CDR3 terminus; that terminus is restored from the germline J gene. For sequencing input, CVID and control samples contributed equivalent amounts of genomic DNA. For every sample, a 60 bp segment covering the rearranged TCRbeta CDR3 region was amplified and then sequenced. The immunoSEQ assay, a bias-corrected multiplex PCR with high-throughput sequencing, was employed for TCRbeta amplification. On the authors' methods: Every unique nucleotide sequence was considered a clone and was annotated with V, D and J genes, copy number and frequency. Sequences were labeled productive if in frame, and non-productive if out of frame or containing stop codons. As previously described, clonality was computed from Shannon's entropy. The predicted amino acid sequences of productive clones were used to derive mean CDR3 Kyte-Doolittle hydropathy. The R hclust function was used to hierarchically cluster scaled V gene usage with Manhattan distance and complete linkage. Clone sharing by CDR3 amino acid sequence was assessed by resampling 12 repertoires per group over 100 rounds. Repertoires were searched for more than 55 published EBV-specific and around 240 published CMV-specific TCRbeta sequences. Analysis left out a couple of CVID samples that produced under 10,000 sequences, so a few dozen CVID repertoires remained. The table was pulled from immuneACCESS by TCRdb, which kept in-frame rearrangements only. Such tables lose some clones; where checked, under half of the loss comes from unresolved V genes, and the rest has no known cause. V and J calls and clone size are those listed in that table; D and trimming were worked out from the DNA. For this sample, about 34,000 clones appear and none is a singleton. 0.95% of the sample lies in the top ten.

Overall study results and their limits: Fewer deletions and N-nucleotide insertions were reportedly observed in CVID TCRbeta sequences, and highly modified clones with 13 or more V deletions were reportedly absent from CVID TCRbeta sequences. Increased TCRbeta clonality was found in CVID subjects compared with healthy controls (t-test p = 0.018), with the increase being most characteristic of about a third of subjects. Differences among patients in the CVID cohort limited the correlations between repertoire features and clinical complications. According to the authors, finding the cause of the higher clonality in CVID would require sequencing the repertoires of T cell subpopulations. Even though DNA input was the same, control samples had an average of approximately 82,000 unique sequences each, compared with approximately 30,000 in CVID samples. CVID subjects shared fewer TCRbeta clones with each other than healthy controls did (p < 0.0001).

The sample consisted of peripheral blood mononuclear cells. The receptor comes from a person between 18 and 70 years old in good health. This chain is built from TRBV19 and TRBJ1-5, and possibly TRBD1, on 5 matching bases. CDR3 bases read: TGTGCCAGTAGTATAGAGGGGCCCCCTCAGCCC. Translated, it gives CASSIEGPPQP. The complete CDR3 sequence is CASSIEGPPQPQHF.